This record covers a single TCR beta chain. This specimen comes from a study of blood T cell repertoires in COVID-19. Method: immunoSEQ multiplex PCR; TCRdb's copy keeps in-frame clones and lacks some. Of roughly 200,000 clones listed, more than 70% are singletons. This TCR was recovered from a man aged 18 to 29 with active or convalescent COVID-19. What was sequenced was peripheral blood.

CDR3 protein: CASSTRLPPGTDTQYF. The CDR3 DNA sequence: TGCGCCAGCAGCACCCGACTCCCGCCGGGCACAGATACGCAGTATTTT. This rearrangement joins TRBV5-1 to TRBJ2-3; no definite D call. The germline CDR1 and CDR2 sequences are SGHRS and YFSETQ. V lost 4 bases and J 1 base, leaving 16 bases between the germline ends. CDR3 size: 16 residues.